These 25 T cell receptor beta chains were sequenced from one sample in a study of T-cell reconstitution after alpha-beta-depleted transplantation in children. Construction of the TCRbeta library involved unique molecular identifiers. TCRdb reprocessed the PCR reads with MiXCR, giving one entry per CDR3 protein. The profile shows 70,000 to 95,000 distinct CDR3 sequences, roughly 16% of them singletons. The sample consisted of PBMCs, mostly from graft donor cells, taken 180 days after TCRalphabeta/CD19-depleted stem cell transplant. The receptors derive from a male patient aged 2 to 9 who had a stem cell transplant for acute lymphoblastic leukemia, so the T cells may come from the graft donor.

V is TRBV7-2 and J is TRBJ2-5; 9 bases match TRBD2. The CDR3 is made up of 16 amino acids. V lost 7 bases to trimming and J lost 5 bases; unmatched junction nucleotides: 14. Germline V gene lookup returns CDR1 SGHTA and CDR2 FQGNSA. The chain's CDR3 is CASTPEGGGGVETQYF. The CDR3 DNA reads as TGTGCCAGCACCCCAGAAGGAGGCGGGGGGGTGGAGACCCAGTACTTC.

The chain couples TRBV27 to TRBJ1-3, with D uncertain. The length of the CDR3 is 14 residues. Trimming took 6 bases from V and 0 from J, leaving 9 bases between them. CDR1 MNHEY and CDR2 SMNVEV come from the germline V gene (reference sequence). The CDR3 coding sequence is TGTGCCAGCAGGCTTGGACCCTCTGGAAACACCATATATTTT. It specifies CASRLGPSGNTIYF.

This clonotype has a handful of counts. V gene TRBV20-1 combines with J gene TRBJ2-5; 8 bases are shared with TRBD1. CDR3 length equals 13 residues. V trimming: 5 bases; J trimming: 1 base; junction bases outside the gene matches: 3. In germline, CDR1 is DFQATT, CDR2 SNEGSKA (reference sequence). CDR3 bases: TGCAGTGCTCATACAGGGGGCCAAGAGACCCAGTACTTC. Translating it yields CSAHTGGQETQYF.

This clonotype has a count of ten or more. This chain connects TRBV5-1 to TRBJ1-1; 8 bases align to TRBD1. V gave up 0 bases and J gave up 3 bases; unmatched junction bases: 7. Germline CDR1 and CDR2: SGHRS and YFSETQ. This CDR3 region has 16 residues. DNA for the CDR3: TGCGCCAGCAGCTTGGGACAGGGGAATGTTGACACTGAAGCTTTCTTT. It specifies CASSLGQGNVDTEAFF. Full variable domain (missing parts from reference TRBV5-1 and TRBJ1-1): KAGVTQTPRYLIKTRGQQVTLSCSPISGHRSVSWYQQTPGQGLQFLFEYFSETQRNKGNFPGRFSGRQFSNSRSEMNVSTLELGDSALYLCASSLGQGNVDTEAFFGQGTRLTVV.

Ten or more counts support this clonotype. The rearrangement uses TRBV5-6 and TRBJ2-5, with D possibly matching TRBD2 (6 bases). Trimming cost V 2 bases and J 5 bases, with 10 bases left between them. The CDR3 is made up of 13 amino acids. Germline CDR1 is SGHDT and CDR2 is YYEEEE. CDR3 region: CASSFGGTETQYF. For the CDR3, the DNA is TGTGCCAGCAGCTTCGGGGGAACGGAGACCCAGTACTTC.

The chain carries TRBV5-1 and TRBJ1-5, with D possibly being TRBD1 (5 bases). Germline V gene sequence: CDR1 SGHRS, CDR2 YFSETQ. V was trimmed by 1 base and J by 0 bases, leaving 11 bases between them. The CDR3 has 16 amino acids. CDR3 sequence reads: CASSLTGDHSNQPQHF. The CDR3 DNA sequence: TGCGCCAGCAGCTTGACAGGCGACCATAGCAATCAGCCCCAGCATTTT.

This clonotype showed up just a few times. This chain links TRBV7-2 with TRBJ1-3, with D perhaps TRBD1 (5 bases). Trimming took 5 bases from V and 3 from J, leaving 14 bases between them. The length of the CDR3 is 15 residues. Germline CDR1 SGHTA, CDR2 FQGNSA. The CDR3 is CASSITGTDGNTIYF. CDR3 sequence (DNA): TGTGCCAGCAGCATCACCGGGACCGATGGAAACACCATATATTTT.

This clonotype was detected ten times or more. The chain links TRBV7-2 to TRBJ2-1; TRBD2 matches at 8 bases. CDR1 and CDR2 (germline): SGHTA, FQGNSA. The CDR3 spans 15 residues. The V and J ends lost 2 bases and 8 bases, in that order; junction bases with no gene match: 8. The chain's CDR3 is CASSLIAGGAYEQFF. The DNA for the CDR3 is TGTGCCAGCAGCTTAATTGCCGGGGGGGCCTATGAGCAGTTCTTC.

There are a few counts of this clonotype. CDR3 protein: CASSRDSGPRAYEQYF. For the CDR3, the DNA is TGTGCCAGCAGTCGAGACTCAGGACCACGGGCCTACGAGCAGTACTTC. The chain employs TRBV3-1 and TRBJ2-7, with no clear D. Germline values: CDR1 LGHDT, CDR2 YNNKEL (reference sequence). This CDR3 comprises 16 residues. With 6 bases removed from V and 2 bases from J, the gap between germline ends came to 20 bases.

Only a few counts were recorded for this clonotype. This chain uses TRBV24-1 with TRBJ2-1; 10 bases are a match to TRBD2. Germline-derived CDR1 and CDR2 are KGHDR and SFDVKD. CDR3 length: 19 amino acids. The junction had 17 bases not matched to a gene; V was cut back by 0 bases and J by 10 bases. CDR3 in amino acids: CATSDLPQRGGPQTGEQFF. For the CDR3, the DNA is TGTGCCACCAGTGATTTGCCGCAGCGGGGGGGCCCGCAGACTGGGGAGCAGTTCTTC.

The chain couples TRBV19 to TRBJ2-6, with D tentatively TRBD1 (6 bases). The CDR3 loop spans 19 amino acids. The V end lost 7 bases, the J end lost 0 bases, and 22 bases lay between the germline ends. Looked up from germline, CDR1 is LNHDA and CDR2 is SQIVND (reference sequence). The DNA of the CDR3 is TGTGCCAGTACCCAACCACAGGGTACGGGTCTCTCTGGGGCCAACGTCCTGACTTTC. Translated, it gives CASTQPQGTGLSGANVLTF.

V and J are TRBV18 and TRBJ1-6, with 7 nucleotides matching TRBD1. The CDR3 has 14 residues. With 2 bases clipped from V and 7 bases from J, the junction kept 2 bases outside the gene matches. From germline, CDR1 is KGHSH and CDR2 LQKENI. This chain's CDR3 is CASSPDRVNSPLHF. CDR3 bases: TGTGCCAGCTCACCAGACAGGGTGAATTCACCCCTCCACTTT.

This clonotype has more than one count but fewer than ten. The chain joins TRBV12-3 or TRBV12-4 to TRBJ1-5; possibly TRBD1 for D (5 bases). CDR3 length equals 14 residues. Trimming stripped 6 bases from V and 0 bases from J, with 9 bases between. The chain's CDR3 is CASRTRGSNQPQHF. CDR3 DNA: TGTGCCAGCAGGACGAGGGGTAGCAATCAGCCCCAGCATTTT.

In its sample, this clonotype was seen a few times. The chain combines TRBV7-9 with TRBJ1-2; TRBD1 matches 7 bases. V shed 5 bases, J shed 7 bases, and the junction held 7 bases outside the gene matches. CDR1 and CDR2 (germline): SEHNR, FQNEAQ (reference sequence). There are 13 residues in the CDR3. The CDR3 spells CASSTDRAVGYTF. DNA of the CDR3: TGTGCCAGCAGCACCGACAGGGCAGTTGGCTACACCTTC.

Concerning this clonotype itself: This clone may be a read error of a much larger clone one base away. As DNA, the CDR3 is TGTGCCAGCAGTCAGGGACCCCTAGATACGCAGTATTTT. It translates to CASSQGPLDTQYF. The chain is built from TRBV12-3 or TRBV12-4 and TRBJ2-3; either TRBD1 or TRBD2 may fit D (5 bases each). The CDR3 is 13 amino acids. V lost 5 bases to trimming and J lost 5 bases, with 11 bases between them.

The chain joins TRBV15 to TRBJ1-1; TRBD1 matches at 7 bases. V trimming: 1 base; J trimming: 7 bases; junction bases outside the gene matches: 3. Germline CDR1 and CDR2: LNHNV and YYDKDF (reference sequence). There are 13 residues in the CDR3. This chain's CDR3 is CATSRGDSFEAFF. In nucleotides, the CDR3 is TGTGCCACCAGCAGAGGGGACAGTTTTGAAGCTTTCTTT. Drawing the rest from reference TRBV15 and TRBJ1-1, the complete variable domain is DAMVIQNPRYQVTQFGKPVTLSCSQTLNHNVMYWYQQKSSQAPKLLFHYYDKDFNNEADTPDNFQSRRPNTSFCFLDIRSPGLGDTAMYLCATSRGDSFEAFFGQGTRLTVV.

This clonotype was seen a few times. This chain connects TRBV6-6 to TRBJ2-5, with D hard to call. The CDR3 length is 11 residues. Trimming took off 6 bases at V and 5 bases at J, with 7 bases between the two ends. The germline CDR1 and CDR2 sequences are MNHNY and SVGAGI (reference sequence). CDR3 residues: CASSPMETQYF. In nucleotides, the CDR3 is TGTGCCAGCAGCCCCATGGAGACCCAGTACTTC.

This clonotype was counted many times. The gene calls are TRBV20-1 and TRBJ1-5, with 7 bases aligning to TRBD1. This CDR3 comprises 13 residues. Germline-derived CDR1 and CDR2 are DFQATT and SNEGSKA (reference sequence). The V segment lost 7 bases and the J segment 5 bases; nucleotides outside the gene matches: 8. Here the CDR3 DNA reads TGCAGTGTGACCGGGACAGACTATCAGCCCCAGCATTTT. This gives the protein CSVTGTDYQPQHF.

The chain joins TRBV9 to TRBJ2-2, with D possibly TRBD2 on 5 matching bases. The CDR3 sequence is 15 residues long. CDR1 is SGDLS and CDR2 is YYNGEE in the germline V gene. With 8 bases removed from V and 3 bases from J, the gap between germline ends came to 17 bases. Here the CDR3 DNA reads TGTGCCAGGTGGGCCGGGGATCTGGACACCGGGGAGCTGTTTTTT. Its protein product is CARWAGDLDTGELFF.

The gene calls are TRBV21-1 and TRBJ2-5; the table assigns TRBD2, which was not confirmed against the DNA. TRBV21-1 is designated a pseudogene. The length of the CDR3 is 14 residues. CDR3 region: CASPPPANQETQYF. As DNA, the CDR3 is TGTGCCAGCCCCCCCCCCGCGAACCAAGAGACCCAGTACTTC.

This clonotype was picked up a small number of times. The CDR3 region is CASSQETRRGNEQFF. CDR3 sequence (DNA): TGTGCCAGCAGCCAAGAGACTCGTCGAGGCAATGAGCAGTTCTTC. V usage is TRBV3-1 and J usage is TRBJ2-1; no reliable D call. The V and J ends lost 0 bases and 6 bases respectively, with 12 bases between them. Per germline, CDR1 LGHDT and CDR2 YNNKEL (reference sequence). The CDR3 length is 15 residues.

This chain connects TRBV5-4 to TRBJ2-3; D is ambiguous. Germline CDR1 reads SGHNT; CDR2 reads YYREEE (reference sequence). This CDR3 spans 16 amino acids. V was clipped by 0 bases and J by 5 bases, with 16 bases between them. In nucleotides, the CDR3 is TGTGCCAGCAGCTTGGTCAGCCCTGCATCACAAGATACGCAGTATTTT. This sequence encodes CASSLVSPASQDTQYF.

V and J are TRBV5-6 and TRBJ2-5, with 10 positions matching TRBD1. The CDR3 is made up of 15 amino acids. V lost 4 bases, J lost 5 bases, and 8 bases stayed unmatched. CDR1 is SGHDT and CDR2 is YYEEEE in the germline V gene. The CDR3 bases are TGTGCCAGCAGCGGGACAGGGGCTCCGGGGGAGACCCAGTACTTC. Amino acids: CASSGTGAPGETQYF.

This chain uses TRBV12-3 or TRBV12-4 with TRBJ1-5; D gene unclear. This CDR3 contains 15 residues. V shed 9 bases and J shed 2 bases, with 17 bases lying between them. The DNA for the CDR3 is TGTGCCAGTAATACCGCGCGGGGAGGCAATCAGCCCCAGCATTTT. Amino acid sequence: CASNTARGGNQPQHF.

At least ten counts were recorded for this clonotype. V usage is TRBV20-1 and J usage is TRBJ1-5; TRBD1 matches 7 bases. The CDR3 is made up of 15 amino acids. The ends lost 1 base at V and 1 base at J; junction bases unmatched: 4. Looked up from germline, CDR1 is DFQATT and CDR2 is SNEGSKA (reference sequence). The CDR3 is CSARGGGGSNQPQHF. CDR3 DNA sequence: TGCAGTGCTAGAGGAGGGGGCGGGAGCAATCAGCCCCAGCATTTT.